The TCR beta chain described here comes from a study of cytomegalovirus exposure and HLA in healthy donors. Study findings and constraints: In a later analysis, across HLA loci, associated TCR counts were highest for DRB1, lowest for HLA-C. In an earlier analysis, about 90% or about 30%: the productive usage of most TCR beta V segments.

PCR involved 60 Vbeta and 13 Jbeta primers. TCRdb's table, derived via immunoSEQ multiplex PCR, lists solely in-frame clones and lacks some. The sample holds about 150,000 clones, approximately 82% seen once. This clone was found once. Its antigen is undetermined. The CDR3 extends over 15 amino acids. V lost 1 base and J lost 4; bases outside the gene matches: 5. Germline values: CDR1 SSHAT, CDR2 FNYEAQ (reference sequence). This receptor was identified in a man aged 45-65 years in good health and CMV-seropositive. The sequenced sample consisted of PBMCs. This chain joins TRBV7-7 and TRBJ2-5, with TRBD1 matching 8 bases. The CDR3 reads CASSLGDRKRETQYF. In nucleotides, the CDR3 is TGTGCCAGCAGCTTAGGGGACAGGAAAAGAGAGACCCAGTACTTC.